The rows below give T cell receptor beta chains drawn from one sample of a study of T-cell reconstitution after alpha-beta-depleted transplantation in children. A single record per CDR3 protein comes from TCRdb applying MiXCR to the PCR reads. The data show about 690,000 distinct CDR3 sequences, roughly 15% seen once. The sample was PBMCs from the stem cell graft donor, taken from the stem cell graft. The receptors derive from a human donor who donated a stem cell graft to a child with acute myeloid leukemia. CDR3s include the opening cysteine and the closing phenylalanine or tryptophan. Fields, in order: clone size, J gene, D gene, CDR3 length, V gene, CDR3 DNA, CDR3 protein. The D gene is left open where the match is weak. Clone size appears in some rows only: once, few, many, or a class for an expanded clone.

>.|TRBJ2-2|.|14|TRBV24-1
TGTGCCACCACCACCGGGACGAACACCGGGGAGCTGTTTTTT
CATTTGTNTGELFF
>many|TRBJ2-5|TRBD1|12|TRBV20-1
TGCAGTGCTCCGGGACAGACGGAGACCCAGTACTTC
CSAPGQTETQYF
>.|TRBJ2-1|TRBD1|15|TRBV7-2
TGTGCCAGCAGCGTCCCCGGGACAGTGGGCAATGAGCAGTTCTTC
CASSVPGTVGNEQFF
>many|TRBJ2-1|TRBD2|17|TRBV20-1
TGCAGTGTCAGGACCGGACTAGCGGGGCCGGCCTACAATGAGCAGTTCTTC
CSVRTGLAGPAYNEQFF
>many|TRBJ2-1|.|13|TRBV4-3
TGCGCCAGCAGGCTTATAGGACGGAATGAGCAGTTCTTC
CASRLIGRNEQFF
>few|TRBJ2-7|TRBD1|14|TRBV6-2/TRBV6-3
TGTGCCAGCAGTTACACGGGACAGACCTACGAGCAGTACTTC
CASSYTGQTYEQYF
>.|TRBJ2-1|.|13|TRBV21-1
TGTGCCAGCACCCGCCTTGGTTACTATGAGCAGTTCTTC
CASTRLGYYEQFF
>few|TRBJ1-6|.|15|TRBV11-1
TGTGCCAGCAGCTTCAATCCGGGACTAGATTCACCCCTCCACTTT
CASSFNPGLDSPLHF
>.|TRBJ1-5|TRBD1|16|TRBV20-1
TGCAGTGCTAGCCCCCGACAGGGGGCTTTAAGTCAGCCCCAGCATTTT
CSASPRQGALSQPQHF
>.|TRBJ1-1|.|16|TRBV7-2
TGTGCCAGCAGCTTAAATCTGGTCAGGGTCGGGACTGAAGCTTTCTTT
CASSLNLVRVGTEAFF
>.|TRBJ1-3|.|11|TRBV25-1
TGTGCCAGCAAGGCAGGAGACACCATATATTTT
CASKAGDTIYF
>few|TRBJ1-4|TRBD1|13|TRBV30
TGTGCCTGGGACAGGGCCGCAAATGAAAAACTGTTTTTT
CAWDRAANEKLFF
>many|TRBJ2-1|.|15|TRBV6-4
TGTGCCAGCAGTGCGTTAACGGGATTATTCCATGAGCAGTTCTTC
CASSALTGLFHEQFF
>many|TRBJ1-3|.|13|TRBV6-5
TGTGCCAGCAGTTACTCGTTCGGAAACACCATATATTTT
CASSYSFGNTIYF
>few|TRBJ1-1|TRBD1|14|TRBV5-1
TGCGCCAGCAGCGCGGGACAGGTGTTTAGTGAAGCTTTCTTT
CASSAGQVFSEAFF
>many|TRBJ2-1|.|14|TRBV6-5
TGTGCCAGCAGTTACCGCTTAGGGGACAATGAGCAGTTCTTC
CASSYRLGDNEQFF
>.|TRBJ2-1|.|18|TRBV12-3/TRBV12-4
TGTGCCAGCAGTACAATCTTATTAGCGGAGCCTACCTACAATGAGCAGTTCTTC
CASSTILLAEPTYNEQFF
>.|TRBJ2-5|TRBD2|14|TRBV6-5
TGTGCCAGCAGTTACGGGACTACCCAAGAGACCCAGTACTTC
CASSYGTTQETQYF
>many|TRBJ1-4|.|14|TRBV5-6
TGTGCCAGCAGCTTGGTCGCAACTAATGAAAAACTGTTTTTT
CASSLVATNEKLFF
>many|TRBJ2-1|TRBD1|15|TRBV20-1
TGCAGTGCTAGAGATAGACAGGGTTATAGCAATGAGCAGTTCTTC
CSARDRQGYSNEQFF
>.|TRBJ1-2|.|15|TRBV4-3
TGCGCCAGCAGCCAAGATCCGGGGACGAACTATGGCTACACCTTC
CASSQDPGTNYGYTF
>.|TRBJ2-3|.|14|TRBV28
TGTGCCAGCAGTACGGGCCTTGAGGCAGATACGCAGTATTTT
CASSTGLEADTQYF
>few|TRBJ2-7|TRBD1|15|TRBV6-1
TGTGCCAGCACCTACCGGGACAGGGGATCCTACGAGCAGTACTTC
CASTYRDRGSYEQYF
>.|TRBJ2-7|.|14|TRBV4-1
TGCGCCAGCAGCCCAGGGACGCGGCATTACGAGCAGTACTTC
CASSPGTRHYEQYF
>many|TRBJ1-6|.|14|TRBV29-1
TGCAGCGACCCCGGCCCAAGGCAGAATTCACCCCTCCACTTT
CSDPGPRQNSPLHF
>many|TRBJ1-1|.|13|TRBV20-1
TGCAGTGCTAGTCGTCAGGGTATCCCTGAAGCTTTCTTT
CSASRQGIPEAFF
>.|TRBJ2-1|.|15|TRBV12-3/TRBV12-4
TGTGCCAGCAGCCCGGGGGTTTGGGATTTAAATGAGCAGTTCTTC
CASSPGVWDLNEQFF
>.|TRBJ1-5|TRBD1|17|TRBV6-1
TGTGCCAGCAGCTCCGGGACAGGGATGTGGAGCAATCAGCCCCAGCATTTT
CASSSGTGMWSNQPQHF
>many|TRBJ1-1|TRBD1|13|TRBV12-3/TRBV12-4
TGTGCCAGCAGCCAGGGGGATAACACTGAAGCTTTCTTT
CASSQGDNTEAFF
>.|TRBJ2-7|.|14|TRBV6-1
TGTGCCAGCAGTCAATTAGCGGATTCCTACGAGCAGTACTTC
CASSQLADSYEQYF
>.|TRBJ2-3|.|15|TRBV7-9
TGTGCCAGCAGCTCGAGGAGAACTAGCACAGATACGCAGTATTTT
CASSSRRTSTDTQYF
>many|TRBJ2-1|TRBD2|17|TRBV15
TGTGCCACCAGCAGAGATGGGCAGGGACTAGCGTCGGGTGAGCAGTTCTTC
CATSRDGQGLASGEQFF
>.|TRBJ2-2|TRBD2|17|TRBV12-3/TRBV12-4
TGTGCCAGCAGATCTCGGACTAGCGGGGGTAACACCGGGGAGCTGTTTTTT
CASRSRTSGGNTGELFF
>.|TRBJ2-1|TRBD1|18|TRBV11-2
TGTGCCAGCAGGCTCGACAGGGGTGTAAGCAGCTCCTACAATGAGCAGTTCTTC
CASRLDRGVSSSYNEQFF
>.|TRBJ2-5|TRBD2|15|TRBV13
TGTGCCAGCAGCTTCTCCAGCGGGGGCGAGGAGACCCAGTACTTC
CASSFSSGGEETQYF
>.|TRBJ2-7|.|16|TRBV4-2
TGTGCCAGCAGCCAAGCGCTGGTTGGCCAGCCCTACGAGCAGTACTTC
CASSQALVGQPYEQYF
>few|TRBJ1-2|TRBD1|14|TRBV29-1
TGCAGCGTTGAAGATCAGGACAGGGACGACGGCTACACCTTC
CSVEDQDRDDGYTF
>few|TRBJ1-5|.|16|TRBV27
TGTGCCAGCAGTTTGAGGGGGGCTACTTACAATCAGCCCCAGCATTTT
CASSLRGATYNQPQHF
>.|TRBJ2-3|.|12|TRBV7-9
TGTGCCAGCAGCTTAGCGCAAGATACGCAGTATTTT
CASSLAQDTQYF
>many|TRBJ2-5|TRBD2|12|TRBV20-1
TGCAGTGCGAGCGGGGAGGGAGAGACCCAGTACTTC
CSASGEGETQYF
>.|TRBJ1-2|.|15|TRBV4-3
TGCGCCAGCAGCCATACGTCGAACGCGAACTATGGCTACACCTTC
CASSHTSNANYGYTF
>few|TRBJ1-4|.|15|TRBV4-1
TGCGCCAGCAGCCAAATGAACAGACATAATGAAAAACTGTTTTTT
CASSQMNRHNEKLFF
>many|TRBJ1-5|TRBD1|17|TRBV20-1
TGCAGTGCTAGAAAAAGGGACAGCCTTTATAGCAATCAGCCCCAGCATTTT
CSARKRDSLYSNQPQHF
>once|TRBJ2-1|.|13|TRBV11-2
TGTGCCAGCACCGTGGACTCCTACAATGAGCAGTTCTTC
CASTVDSYNEQFF